The next 21 T cell receptor beta chains were all read from a single sample in a study of OX40 agonist ivuxolimab in advanced cancers. Profiling relied on immunoSEQ multiplex PCR, and the TCRdb table lists in-frame clones only, not all of them. Among over 95,000 clones listed, over 75% were seen once. Material: CD4+ or CD8+ T cells sorted from blood, obtained in a trial of the OX40 agonist ivuxolimab. Source of these receptors: an adult with an advanced solid tumor such as melanoma, head and neck, liver or kidney cancer.

This chain uses TRBV7-2 with TRBJ1-5; 11 bases match TRBD1. The V gene's germline CDR1 is SGHTA and CDR2 FQGNSA. The V segment lost 4 bases and the J segment 6 bases; nucleotides outside the gene matches: 5. The CDR3 has 15 residues. The CDR3 sequence is CASSWGQGGAQPQHF. The CDR3 nucleotides read TGTGCCAGCAGCTGGGGACAGGGGGGGGCTCAGCCCCAGCATTTT. The variable domain in full, with the rest retrieved from reference TRBV7-2 and TRBJ1-5, is GAGVSQSPSNKVTEKGKDVELRCDPISGHTALYWYRQSLGQGLEFLIYFQGNSAPDKSGLPSDRFSAERTGGSVSTLTIQRTQQEDSAVYLCASSWGQGGAQPQHFGDGTRLSIL.

The chain carries TRBV28 and TRBJ2-1, with D perhaps TRBD1 (6 bases). CDR1 is MDHEN, CDR2 SYDVKM, per germline. The CDR3 runs 13 residues. Trimming pared 7 bases from V and 10 bases from J, leaving 17 bases between. The CDR3 DNA is TGTGCCAGCACTTCGTCAGGGGCAAGGGAGCAGTTCTTC. This translates into CASTSSGAREQFF.

Here the CDR3 DNA reads TGCAGCGTTGGATTAGAGATCAATCAGCCCCAGCATTTT. Protein: CSVGLEINQPQHF. The chain couples TRBV29-1 to TRBJ1-5; D is ambiguous. Trimming cost V 4 bases and J 3 bases, with 10 bases left between them. The CDR3 covers 13 residues. CDR1 is SQVTM, CDR2 ANQGSEA, per germline.

This rearrangement joins TRBV27 to TRBJ2-7, with 9 positions matching TRBD1. Germline values: CDR1 MNHEY, CDR2 SMNVEV (reference sequence). The CDR3 runs to 15 residues. Trimming removed 5 bases from V and 2 bases from J; junction bases left unmatched: 7. The CDR3 DNA follows: TGTGCCAGCAGTCGGATGGGACAGGGTACCTACGAGCAGTACTTC. As protein: CASSRMGQGTYEQYF.

The chain combines TRBV11-2 with TRBJ2-7; TRBD2 might be the D (6 bases). This CDR3 spans 15 amino acids. With 0 bases removed from V and 6 bases from J, the gap between germline ends came to 15 bases. The germline V gene has CDR1 SGHAT and CDR2 FQNNGV. Written as DNA, the CDR3 is TGTGCCAGCAGCTTAGAACTCGCTTCGCGGGGCGAGCAGTACTTC. Its protein is CASSLELASRGEQYF.

The chain is built from TRBV5-4 and TRBJ1-4, with TRBD1 matching over 10 bases. The CDR3 contains 16 residues. The germline V gene has CDR1 SGHNT and CDR2 YYREEE (reference sequence). The J segment lost 7 bases and the V segment lost 4 bases, leaving 10 bases of the junction unmatched. CDR3 in DNA: TGTGCCAGCAGCACCAGAACGACAGGGGGCGGTGAAAAACTGTTTTTT. Amino acids: CASSTRTTGGGEKLFF. Using reference TRBV5-4 and TRBJ1-4 for the parts outside the CDR3, the full variable domain is ETGVTQSPTHLIKTRGQQVTLRCSSQSGHNTVSWYQQALGQGPQFIFQYYREEENGRGNFPPRFSGLQFPNYSSELNVNALELDDSALYLCASSTRTTGGGEKLFFGSGTQLSVL.

The chain combines TRBV27 with TRBJ1-5; D is unresolved. The V and J ends lost 2 bases and 0 bases respectively, with 8 bases between them. The germline V gene encodes CDR1 MNHEY and CDR2 SMNVEV (reference sequence). The CDR3 totals 15 residues. The CDR3 here is CASSLTQLSNQPQHF. As DNA, the CDR3 is TGTGCCAGCAGTTTAACACAGCTTAGCAATCAGCCCCAGCATTTT.

This chain joins TRBV6-5 and TRBJ2-1; D remains unclear. The CDR3 spans 15 residues. The ends were cut back, 6 bases at V and 10 bases at J, with 22 bases in the middle. Germline V gives CDR1 MNHEY, CDR2 SVGAGI. The CDR3: CASSPFGPQVGEQFF. The CDR3 bases are TGTGCCAGCAGCCCCTTCGGACCCCAGGTCGGAGAGCAGTTCTTC.

This chain joins TRBV18 and TRBJ1-1; D remains unclear. The V gene lost 2 bases and the J gene lost 4 bases, with 11 bases spanning the gap. The CDR3 is 14 amino acids. Germline loops: CDR1 KGHSH, CDR2 LQKENI. CDR3 DNA sequence: TGTGCCAGCTCACCAGACCGGGATTCCACTGAAGCTTTCTTT. Protein: CASSPDRDSTEAFF. Full variable domain (rest looked up from reference TRBV18 and TRBJ1-1): NAGVMQNPRHLVRRRGQEARLRCSPMKGHSHVYWYRQLPEEGLKFMVYLQKENIIDESGMPKERFSAEFPKEGPSILRIQQVVRGDSAAYFCASSPDRDSTEAFFGQGTRLTVV.

The chain has TRBV5-1 and TRBJ2-1; D unresolved. V dropped 4 bases and J dropped 0 bases, with 17 bases sitting between them. There are 17 residues in the CDR3. The germline V gene has CDR1 SGHRS and CDR2 YFSETQ. The CDR3 sequence is CASSPSRTASSYNEQFF. Here the CDR3 DNA reads TGCGCCAGCAGCCCCTCTAGGACGGCGAGCTCCTACAATGAGCAGTTCTTC.

The CDR3 nucleotides read TGTGCCAGCAGTTACAGAATGATCTACGAGCAGTACTTC. Translated: CASSYRMIYEQYF. The rearrangement joins TRBV2 to TRBJ2-7, with D unresolved. Trimming left V 5 bases short and J 3 bases short, with 11 bases between. Germline V CDR1 and CDR2: SNHLY, FYNNEI. The CDR3 loop spans 13 amino acids.

The chain carries TRBV18 and TRBJ1-5, with D maybe TRBD1 (6 bases). This CDR3 contains 17 residues. CDR1 and CDR2 from the germline V gene are KGHSH and LQKENI. Trimming took 3 bases from V and 2 from J, leaving 17 bases between them. The CDR3 region has the DNA TGTGCCAGCTCACCTTCGTTGGGGGCGCAGGGCAATCAGCCCCAGCATTTT. This encodes CASSPSLGAQGNQPQHF.

The V and J genes are TRBV28 and TRBJ1-2; the D gene is possibly TRBD1 (5 bases). V lost 5 bases, J lost 3 bases, and 16 bases lay in between. CDR1 and CDR2 from the germline V gene are MDHEN and SYDVKM. The CDR3 runs 15 residues. CDR3 region: CASSPPDWDDYGYTF. In DNA, the CDR3 is TGTGCCAGCAGTCCCCCGGATTGGGACGACTATGGCTACACCTTC.

The genes are TRBV6-6 and TRBJ2-7; D may correspond to TRBD1 or TRBD2 (5 bases each). This CDR3 has 15 amino acids. Germline CDR1 and CDR2: MNHNY and SVGAGI (reference sequence). Trimming left V 2 bases short and J 3 bases short, with 14 bases between. The CDR3 nucleotides read TGTGCCAGCAGTTACATCTCTGGGGGTGGCTACGAGCAGTACTTC. It codes for CASSYISGGGYEQYF.

The genes are TRBV28 and TRBJ2-1; D not resolved. With 4 bases removed from V and 8 bases from J, the gap between germline ends came to 15 bases. The CDR3 is made up of 14 amino acids. Per the germline V gene, CDR1 is MDHEN and CDR2 is SYDVKM. The CDR3 loop is CASSSPGDSHEQFF. The CDR3 coding sequence is TGTGCCAGCAGTTCCCCGGGCGATAGCCATGAGCAGTTCTTC.

This chain uses TRBV5-4 with TRBJ2-7; no reliable D call. CDR3 length: 12 residues. Per germline, CDR1 SGHNT and CDR2 YYREEE (reference sequence). Trimming cost V 3 bases and J 1 base, with 5 bases left between them. The CDR3 reads CASSYDSYEQYF. The CDR3 DNA sequence: TGTGCCAGCAGCTACGATTCCTACGAGCAGTACTTC.

This clone was recorded a few times. This chain joins TRBV5-1 and TRBJ1-1; 10 bases fit TRBD1. The V gene's germline CDR1 is SGHRS and CDR2 YFSETQ. V lost 4 bases and J lost 4; bases outside the gene matches: 7. The CDR3 consists of 15 residues. Here the CDR3 reads CASSMGWDRGTEAFF. The DNA of the CDR3 is TGCGCCAGCAGCATGGGTTGGGACAGGGGCACTGAAGCTTTCTTT.

The chain links TRBV4-1 to TRBJ2-3; no clear D gene. V gave up 4 bases and J gave up 3 bases, with 14 bases separating them. The CDR3 consists of 15 residues. Per germline, CDR1 MGHRA and CDR2 YSYEKL. The CDR3 spells CASSPSHSLTDTQYF. CDR3 nucleotide sequence: TGCGCCAGCAGCCCCTCCCACTCCTTAACAGATACGCAGTATTTT.

The chain has TRBV7-9 and TRBJ1-1, with D perhaps TRBD1 (5 bases). Trimming took off 5 bases at V and 4 bases at J, with 14 bases between the two ends. Germline V lookup: CDR1 SEHNR, CDR2 FQNEAQ (reference sequence). The CDR3 length is 14 residues. The CDR3 region is CASSVQGWGTEAFF. DNA of the CDR3: TGTGCCAGCAGCGTCCAGGGTTGGGGCACTGAAGCTTTCTTT.

The chain employs TRBV27 and TRBJ2-7; TRBD1 is a possible D gene (6 bases). The CDR3 consists of 15 residues. Germline V gives CDR1 MNHEY, CDR2 SMNVEV (reference sequence). The ends were cut back, 2 bases at V and 2 bases at J, with 13 bases in the middle. CDR3 region: CASSLLAGGPYEQYF. In nucleotides, the CDR3 is TGTGCCAGCAGTTTACTCGCTGGGGGCCCCTACGAGCAGTACTTC.

This chain connects TRBV4-2 to TRBJ2-1, with D tentatively TRBD2 (6 bases). V lost 3 bases and J lost 3, with 15 bases in between. CDR1 and CDR2 from the germline V gene are LGHNA and YNFKEQ. The CDR3 covers 16 residues. Written as DNA, the CDR3 is TGTGCCAGCAGCCAGGGTTTGGGGGGAGTCTACAATGAGCAGTTCTTC. This gives the protein CASSQGLGGVYNEQFF.